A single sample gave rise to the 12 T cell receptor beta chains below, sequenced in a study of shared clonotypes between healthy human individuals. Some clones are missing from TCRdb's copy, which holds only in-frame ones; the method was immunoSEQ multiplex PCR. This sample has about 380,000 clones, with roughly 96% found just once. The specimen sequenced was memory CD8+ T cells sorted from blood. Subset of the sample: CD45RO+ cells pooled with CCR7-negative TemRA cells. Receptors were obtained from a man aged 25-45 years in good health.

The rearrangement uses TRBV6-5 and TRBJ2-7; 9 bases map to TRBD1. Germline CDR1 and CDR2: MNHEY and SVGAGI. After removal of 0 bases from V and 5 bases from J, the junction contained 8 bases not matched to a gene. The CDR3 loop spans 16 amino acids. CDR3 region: CASSYSDRGGVNEQYF. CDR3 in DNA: TGTGCCAGCAGTTACTCGGACAGGGGAGGTGTTAACGAGCAGTACTTC.

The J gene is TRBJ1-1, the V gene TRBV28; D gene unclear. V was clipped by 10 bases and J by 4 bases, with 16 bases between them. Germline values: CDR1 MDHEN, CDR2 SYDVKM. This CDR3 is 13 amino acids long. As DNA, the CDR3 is TGTGCCACCGGTCGGGGAATGCTCACTGAAGCTTTCTTT. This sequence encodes CATGRGMLTEAFF.

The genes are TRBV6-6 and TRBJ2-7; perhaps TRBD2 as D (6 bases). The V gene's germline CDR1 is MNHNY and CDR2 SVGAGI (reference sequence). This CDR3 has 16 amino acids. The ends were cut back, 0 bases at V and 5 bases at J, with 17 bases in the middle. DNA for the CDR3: TGTGCCAGCAGTTACTCGAGGCGGGGTGGAGGGAACGAGCAGTACTTC. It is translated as CASSYSRRGGGNEQYF.

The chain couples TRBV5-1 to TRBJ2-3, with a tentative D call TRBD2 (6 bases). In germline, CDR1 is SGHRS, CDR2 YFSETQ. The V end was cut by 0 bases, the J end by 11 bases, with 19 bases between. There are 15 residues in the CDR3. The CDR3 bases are TGCGCCAGCAGCTTGGGATTAGCGGAGGGAGTAGGGCAGTATTTT. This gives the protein CASSLGLAEGVGQYF.

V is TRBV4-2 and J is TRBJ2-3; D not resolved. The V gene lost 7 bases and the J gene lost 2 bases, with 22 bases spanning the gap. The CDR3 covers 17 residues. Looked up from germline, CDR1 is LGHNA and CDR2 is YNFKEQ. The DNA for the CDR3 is TGTGCCAGCAAACGACTTGACCGCGCCGGTAACACAGATACGCAGTATTTT. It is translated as CASKRLDRAGNTDTQYF.

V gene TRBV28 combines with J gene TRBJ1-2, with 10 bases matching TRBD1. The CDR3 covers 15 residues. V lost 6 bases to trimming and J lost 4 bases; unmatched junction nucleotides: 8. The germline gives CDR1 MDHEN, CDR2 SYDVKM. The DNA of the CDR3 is TGTGCCAGCAGCCGGGGACAGGGGAAGGGCTATGGCTACACCTTC. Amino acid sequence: CASSRGQGKGYGYTF.

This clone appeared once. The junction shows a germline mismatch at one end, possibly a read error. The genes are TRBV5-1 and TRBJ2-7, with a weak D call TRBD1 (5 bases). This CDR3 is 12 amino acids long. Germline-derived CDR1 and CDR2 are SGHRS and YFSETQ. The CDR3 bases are TGCGCCAGCAGCTTGACGGGTTTAGGGGAACACTTC. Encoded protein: CASSLTGLGEHF.

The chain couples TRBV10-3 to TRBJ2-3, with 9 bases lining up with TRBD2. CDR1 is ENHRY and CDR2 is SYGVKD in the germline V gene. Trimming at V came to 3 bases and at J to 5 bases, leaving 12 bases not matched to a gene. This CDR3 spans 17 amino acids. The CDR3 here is CAISDLVVAGEVDTQYF. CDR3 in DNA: TGTGCCATCAGTGACTTGGTGGTAGCGGGAGAGGTAGATACGCAGTATTTT.

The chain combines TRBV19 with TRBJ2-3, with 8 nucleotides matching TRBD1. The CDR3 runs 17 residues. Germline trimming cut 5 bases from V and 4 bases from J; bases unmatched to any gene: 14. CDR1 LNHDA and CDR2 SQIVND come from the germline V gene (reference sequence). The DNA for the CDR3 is TGTGCCAGTAGTGCCCGTTTTTGGACAGGGTTGTCAGATACGCAGTATTTT. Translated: CASSARFWTGLSDTQYF.

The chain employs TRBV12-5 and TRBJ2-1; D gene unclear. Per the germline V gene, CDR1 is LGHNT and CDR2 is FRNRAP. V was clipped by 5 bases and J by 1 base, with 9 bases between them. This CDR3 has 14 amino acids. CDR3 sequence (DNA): TGTGCTAGTGGTCGGCTGGGGTCCTACAATGAGCAGTTCTTC. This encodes CASGRLGSYNEQFF.

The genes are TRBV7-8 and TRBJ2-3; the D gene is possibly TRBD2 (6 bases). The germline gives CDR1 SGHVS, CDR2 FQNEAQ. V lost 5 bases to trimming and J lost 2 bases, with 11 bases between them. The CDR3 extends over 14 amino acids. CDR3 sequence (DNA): TGTGCCAGCAGCGGGGGACTGATCACAGATACGCAGTATTTT. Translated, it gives CASSGGLITDTQYF.

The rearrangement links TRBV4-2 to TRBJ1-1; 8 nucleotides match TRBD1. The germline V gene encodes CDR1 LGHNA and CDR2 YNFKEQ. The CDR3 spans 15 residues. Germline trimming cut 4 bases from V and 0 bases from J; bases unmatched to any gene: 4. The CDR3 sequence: CASSPRTGLNTEAFF. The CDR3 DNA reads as TGTGCCAGCAGCCCTCGGACAGGGCTGAACACTGAAGCTTTCTTT.